Listed here are 7 T cell receptor beta chains from one sample, sequenced in a study of early T cells in non-severe SARS-CoV-2 infection. TCRdb used MiXCR to reprocess the 5' RACE reads, holding one entry per CDR3 protein. This sample has more than 25,000 distinct CDR3 sequences, with over 4.5% found just once. Sample: whole blood. These receptors all come from an adult who was a healthcare worker with PCR-confirmed SARS-CoV-2 infection or an uninfected control (not recorded which).

This clonotype has at least ten counts. The chain is built from TRBV4-2 and TRBJ2-3, with D possibly being TRBD1 (5 bases). Germline V gene lookup returns CDR1 LGHNA and CDR2 YNFKEQ. With 3 bases removed from V and 6 bases from J, the gap between germline ends came to 13 bases. CDR3 length equals 14 residues. The CDR3 is CASSQGPQEDTQYF. CDR3 bases: TGTGCCAGCAGCCAGGGGCCGCAGGAGGATACGCAGTATTTT.

This clonotype was counted at least ten times. The rearrangement links TRBV6-2 or TRBV6-3 to TRBJ2-3; D is unresolved. Trimming left V 4 bases short and J 1 base short, with 9 bases between. Germline loops: CDR1 MNHEY, CDR2 SVGEGT. This CDR3 contains 14 residues. As DNA, the CDR3 is TGTGCCAGCAGTTCCCCTGAACGCACAGATACGCAGTATTTT. Protein sequence: CASSSPERTDTQYF.

Ten or more counts support this clonotype. V is TRBV20-1 and J is TRBJ2-3; 7 nucleotides line up with TRBD1. The V segment lost 2 bases and the J segment 3 bases; nucleotides outside the gene matches: 5. The CDR3 length is 14 residues. Germline CDR1 is DFQATT and CDR2 is SNEGSKA (reference sequence). The chain's CDR3 is CSARLRQGTDTQYF. CDR3 in DNA: TGCAGTGCTAGACTCCGACAGGGAACAGATACGCAGTATTTT.

This clonotype came up many times. V gene TRBV12-3 or TRBV12-4 combines with J gene TRBJ2-2, with D perhaps TRBD1 (6 bases). This CDR3 spans 14 amino acids. The V end lost 7 bases, the J end lost 2 bases, and 11 bases lay between the germline ends. As DNA, the CDR3 is TGTGCCAGCAATGGACAGCGTAACACCGGGGAGCTGTTTTTT. Protein sequence: CASNGQRNTGELFF.

This clonotype was observed at least ten times. V gene TRBV4-3 combines with J gene TRBJ2-4, with D perhaps TRBD1 (6 bases). Trimming stripped 3 bases from V and 1 base from J, with 19 bases between. Germline V gene sequence: CDR1 LGHNA, CDR2 YSLEER. The CDR3 runs to 18 residues. CDR3 region: CASSQEITGTMAKNIQYF. The CDR3 DNA is TGCGCCAGCAGCCAGGAGATTACAGGGACAATGGCCAAAAACATTCAGTACTTC.

This clonotype was picked up many times. The chain is built from TRBV28 and TRBJ1-2; D perhaps matches TRBD1 (6 bases). The CDR3 covers 13 residues. Between the trimmed V and J ends, which lost 3 bases and 4 bases, there was a span of 9 bases. Germline V lookup: CDR1 MDHEN, CDR2 SYDVKM. CDR3 amino acids: CASSFQQGYGYTF. The CDR3 DNA reads TGTGCCAGCAGTTTTCAACAGGGCTATGGCTACACCTTC.

This clonotype was seen repeatedly, ten times or more. The J gene is TRBJ1-5, the V gene TRBV29-1; TRBD1 might be the D (6 bases). Germline CDR1 and CDR2: SQVTM and ANQGSEA. This CDR3 is built from 13 residues. The V end lost 7 bases, the J end lost 4 bases, and 14 bases lay between the germline ends. CDR3 in amino acids: CSARDNHNQPQHF. For the CDR3, the DNA is TGCAGCGCTAGGGACAACCATAATCAGCCCCAGCATTTT.